What follows are 5 T cell receptor beta chains derived from one specimen sequenced in a study of beta chain features in type 1 diabetes (dated by TCRdb to about 2018). Results and caveats for the whole study, not just this receptor: A moderate but significant shortening of TCRB CDR3 length was observed in type 1 diabetes patients in all four CD4+ subsets.

For these receptors, no antigen is known. The library was built by means of the immunoSEQ multiplex PCR assay. The entire amount of isolated RNA was reverse transcribed using the High Capacity cDNA Reverse Transcription Kit, so the sequenced TCRB transcripts were expressed ones. TCRdb holds this immuneACCESS table with in-frame rearrangements only. Some clones are missing; in checked studies, unresolved V genes explain under half, and the rest has no known cause. A total of a few hundred thousand clones appear in this sample, over 14% of them only once. The top ten clones comprise roughly 0.015% of the sample. The sequenced sample consisted of naive CD4+ T cells from blood. In light of the paper, this sample's cell subset or site label describes: true naive CD4+ T cells. These receptors originate from a man aged 18 to 29 with type 1 diabetes.

The J gene is TRBJ2-1, the V gene TRBV5-6; maybe TRBD2 (6 bases). V was pared by 3 bases and J by 10 bases, with 8 bases between. Germline V CDR1 and CDR2: SGHDT, YYEEEE. CDR3 length: 11 residues. The CDR3 spells CASSWEVEQFF. The CDR3 DNA sequence: TGTGCCAGCAGCTGGGAGGTAGAGCAGTTCTTC. Full variable domain (outside the CDR3, taken from reference TRBV5-6 and TRBJ2-1): DAGVTQSPTHLIKTRGQQVTLRCSPKSGHDTVSWYQQALGQGPQFIFQYYEEEERQRGNFPDRFSGHQFPNYSSELNVNALLLGDSALYLCASSWEVEQFFGPGTRLTVL.

Here the CDR3 reads CASRRQGPYEQYF. DNA of the CDR3: TGTGCCAGCAGGCGACAGGGGCCCTACGAGCAGTACTTC. The genes are TRBV28 and TRBJ2-7, with 8 bases identical to TRBD1. The V segment lost 6 bases and the J segment 2 bases; nucleotides outside the gene matches: 3. The germline V gene encodes CDR1 MDHEN and CDR2 SYDVKM. The CDR3 runs 13 residues. Complete variable domain (other parts from reference TRBV28 and TRBJ2-7): DVKVTQSSRYLVKRTGEKVFLECVQDMDHENMFWYRQDPGLGLRLIYFSYDVKMKEKGDIPEGYSVSREKKERFSLILESASTNQTSMYLCASRRQGPYEQYFGPGTRLTVT.

The rearrangement links TRBV6-5 to TRBJ1-2; tentative D call: TRBD1 (6 bases). This CDR3 has 14 amino acids. The germline CDR1 and CDR2 sequences are MNHEY and SVGAGI. The V and J ends lost 6 bases and 5 bases respectively, with 16 bases between them. CDR3 amino acids: CASSRRTEPYGYTF. CDR3 in DNA: TGTGCCAGCAGCAGGAGGACAGAGCCATATGGCTACACCTTC.

The gene calls are TRBV5-1 and TRBJ2-7; 11 nucleotides match TRBD1. The CDR3 sequence is 14 residues long. Germline loops: CDR1 SGHRS, CDR2 YFSETQ. Germline trimming cut 4 bases from V and 6 bases from J; bases unmatched to any gene: 6. The CDR3: CASSPGQGAREQYF. The CDR3 DNA follows: TGCGCCAGCAGCCCTGGACAGGGGGCGCGCGAGCAGTACTTC. Full variable domain (remainder filled in from reference TRBV5-1 and TRBJ2-7): KAGVTQTPRYLIKTRGQQVTLSCSPISGHRSVSWYQQTPGQGLQFLFEYFSETQRNKGNFPGRFSGRQFSNSRSEMNVSTLELGDSALYLCASSPGQGAREQYFGPGTRLTVT.

The chain carries TRBV29-1 and TRBJ1-1; 8 positions agree with TRBD1. The germline V gene has CDR1 SQVTM and CDR2 ANQGSEA. Trimming took 7 bases from V and 2 from J; bases not matched to a gene: 9. The CDR3 consists of 14 residues. CDR3: CSAPTGALNTEAFF. CDR3 coding DNA: TGCAGCGCCCCGACAGGGGCTCTCAACACTGAAGCTTTCTTT.